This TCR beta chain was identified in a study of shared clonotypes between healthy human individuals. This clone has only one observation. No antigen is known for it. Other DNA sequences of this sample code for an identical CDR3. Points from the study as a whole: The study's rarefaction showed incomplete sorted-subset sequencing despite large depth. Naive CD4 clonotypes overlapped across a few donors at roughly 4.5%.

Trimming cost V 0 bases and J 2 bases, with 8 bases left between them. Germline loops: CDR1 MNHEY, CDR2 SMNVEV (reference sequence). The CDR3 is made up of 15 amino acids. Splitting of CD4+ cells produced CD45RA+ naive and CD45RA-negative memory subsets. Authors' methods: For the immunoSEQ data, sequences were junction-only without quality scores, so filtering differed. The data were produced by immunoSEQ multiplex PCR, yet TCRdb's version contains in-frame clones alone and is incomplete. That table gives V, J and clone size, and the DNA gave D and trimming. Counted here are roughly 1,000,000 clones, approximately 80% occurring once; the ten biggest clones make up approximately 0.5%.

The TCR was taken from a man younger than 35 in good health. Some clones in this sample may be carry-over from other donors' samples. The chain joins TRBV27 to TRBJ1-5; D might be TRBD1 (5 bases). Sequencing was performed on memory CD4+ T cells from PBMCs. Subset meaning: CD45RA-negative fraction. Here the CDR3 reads CASSLSGVGNQPQHF. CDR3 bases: TGTGCCAGCAGTTTATCAGGGGTGGGCAATCAGCCCCAGCATTTT.